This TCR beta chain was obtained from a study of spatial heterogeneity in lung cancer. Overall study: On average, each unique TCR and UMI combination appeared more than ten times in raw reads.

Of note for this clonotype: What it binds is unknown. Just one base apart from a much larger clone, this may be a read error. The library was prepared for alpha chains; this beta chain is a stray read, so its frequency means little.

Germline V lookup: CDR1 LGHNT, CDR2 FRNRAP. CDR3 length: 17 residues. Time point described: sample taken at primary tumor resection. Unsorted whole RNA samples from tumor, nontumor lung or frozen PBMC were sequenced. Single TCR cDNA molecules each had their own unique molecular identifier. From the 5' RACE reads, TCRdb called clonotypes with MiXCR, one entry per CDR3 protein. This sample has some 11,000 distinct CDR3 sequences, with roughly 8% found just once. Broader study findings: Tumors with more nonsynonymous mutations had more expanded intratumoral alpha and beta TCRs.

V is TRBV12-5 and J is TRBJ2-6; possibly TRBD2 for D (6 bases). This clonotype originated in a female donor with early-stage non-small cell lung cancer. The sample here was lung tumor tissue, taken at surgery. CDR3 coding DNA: TGTACTAGTGTCCCCGGGAGTCCGGATACTGGGGCCAACGTCCTGACTTTC. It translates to CTSVPGSPDTGANVLTF.